The 26 T cell receptor beta chains presented below share a single source sample, sequenced in a study of cytotoxic CD8 clonotypes in ibrutinib-treated CLL. Libraries were prepared by immunoSEQ multiplex PCR; TCRdb keeps only in-frame clonotypes and omits some of them. The sample carries 110,000 to 150,000 clones, around 76% recorded once. The sequencing here drew on PBMCs, taken after 24 months of ibrutinib treatment. The receptors originated from a human donor with chronic lymphocytic leukemia.

This clone has a single count. The chain carries TRBV5-1 and TRBJ2-5; D might be TRBD2 (6 bases). Per the germline V gene, CDR1 is SGHRS and CDR2 is YFSETQ. The CDR3 has 14 amino acids. V dropped 4 bases and J dropped 5 bases, with 15 bases sitting between them. CDR3 amino acids: CASSLLPGVETQYF. CDR3 nucleotide sequence: TGCGCCAGCAGCCTACTTCCGGGAGTGGAGACCCAGTACTTC.

Only one count was recorded for this clone. The chain combines TRBV7-3 with TRBJ1-1; D is ambiguous. Germline V gene data show CDR1 as SGHTA and CDR2 as FQGTGA. V was shortened by 1 base and J by 6 bases, with 12 bases between the two germline ends. The length of the CDR3 is 14 residues. The CDR3 nucleotides are TGTGCCAGCAGCTTAAACCCCAGTCGGGCTGAAGCTTTCTTT. As protein: CASSLNPSRAEAFF.

The chain links TRBV18 to TRBJ2-3; D is unclear. Per the germline V gene, CDR1 is KGHSH and CDR2 is LQKENI. CDR3 length: 13 residues. V was pared by 2 bases and J by 6 bases, with 9 bases between. The CDR3 sequence: CASSPEAPDTQYF. The CDR3 region has the DNA TGTGCCAGCTCACCAGAAGCCCCGGATACGCAGTATTTT. The whole variable domain, remainder taken from reference TRBV18 and TRBJ2-3, is NAGVMQNPRHLVRRRGQEARLRCSPMKGHSHVYWYRQLPEEGLKFMVYLQKENIIDESGMPKERFSAEFPKEGPSILRIQQVVRGDSAAYFCASSPEAPDTQYFGPGTRLTVL.

The V call is TRBV6-6, the J call TRBJ2-5, with D tentatively TRBD1 or TRBD2 (6 bases each). V shed 2 bases and J shed 1 base, with 11 bases lying between them. The CDR3 length is 15 residues. CDR1 MNHNY and CDR2 SVGAGI come from the germline V gene (reference sequence). The CDR3 region has the DNA TGTGCCAGCAGTTACCCTGAGGGGGGCCAAGAGACCCAGTACTTC. It specifies CASSYPEGGQETQYF.

V gene TRBV4-3 combines with J gene TRBJ2-1; D may be TRBD1 or TRBD2 (6 bases each). Germline V lookup: CDR1 LGHNA, CDR2 YSLEER. V was cut by 1 base and J by 6 bases, with 13 bases left in between. This CDR3 contains 15 residues. Here the CDR3 reads CASSQGGAGRNEQFF. In DNA form, the CDR3 reads TGCGCCAGCAGCCAAGGGGGGGCAGGTCGCAATGAGCAGTTCTTC.

This clone was observed once. The gene calls are TRBV7-2 and TRBJ2-7; D possibly corresponds to TRBD1 (5 bases). Germline V gene sequence: CDR1 SGHTA, CDR2 FQGNSA. V lost 4 bases and J 3 bases, leaving 7 bases between the germline ends. The CDR3 runs 12 residues. This CDR3 reads CASSWGSYEQYF. The CDR3 nucleotides read TGTGCCAGCAGCTGGGGCAGCTACGAGCAGTACTTC. The full variable domain, completed using reference TRBV7-2 and TRBJ2-7, is GAGVSQSPSNKVTEKGKDVELRCDPISGHTALYWYRQSLGQGLEFLIYFQGNSAPDKSGLPSDRFSAERTGGSVSTLTIQRTQQEDSAVYLCASSWGSYEQYFGPGTRLTVT.

The chain carries TRBV28 and TRBJ2-3; D unclear. With 3 bases removed from V and 2 bases from J, the gap between germline ends came to 12 bases. This CDR3 is built from 15 residues. Germline V gives CDR1 MDHEN, CDR2 SYDVKM. This chain's CDR3 is CASSLFLGPTDTQYF. Here the CDR3 DNA reads TGTGCCAGCAGTTTGTTTTTGGGCCCCACAGATACGCAGTATTTT.

This clone was seen a handful of times. The chain employs TRBV4-2 and TRBJ2-3; 10 bases match TRBD2. The CDR3 covers 17 residues. Germline CDR1 and CDR2: LGHNA and YNFKEQ. V shed 1 base and J 5 bases; nucleotides not matched to a gene: 9. This CDR3 reads CASSQGFSGGAVDTQYF. In DNA, the CDR3 is TGTGCCAGCAGCCAAGGCTTCAGCGGGGGGGCGGTAGATACGCAGTATTTT.

This chain connects TRBV18 to TRBJ1-5; D may be TRBD1 (5 bases). Germline CDR1 KGHSH, CDR2 LQKENI. Trimming pared 5 bases from V and 5 bases from J, leaving 10 bases between. This CDR3 spans 13 amino acids. CDR3 sequence: CASSAGGDQPQHF. The CDR3 bases are TGTGCCAGCTCAGCGGGGGGGGATCAGCCCCAGCATTTT.

The rearrangement joins TRBV6-5 to TRBJ1-2; D gene uncertain. The V and J ends lost 2 bases and 0 bases respectively, with 4 bases between them. This CDR3 has 13 residues. The germline gives CDR1 MNHEY, CDR2 SVGAGI. Written as DNA, the CDR3 is TGTGCCAGCAGTTACCAGCCTAACTATGGCTACACCTTC. Residues: CASSYQPNYGYTF.

The chain is built from TRBV5-1 and TRBJ1-3; D gene uncertain. The CDR3 length is 14 residues. Trimming removed 0 bases from V and 0 bases from J, with 4 bases in between. From germline, CDR1 is SGHRS and CDR2 YFSETQ. The CDR3 is CASSLGNSGNTIYF. The CDR3 DNA reads TGCGCCAGCAGCTTGGGGAACTCTGGAAACACCATATATTTT.

This clone was detected only a few times. This chain uses TRBV6-5 with TRBJ1-5, with D possibly matching TRBD1 (6 bases). This CDR3 is 13 amino acids long. V lost 6 bases to trimming and J lost 9 bases, with 15 bases between them. Germline loops: CDR1 MNHEY, CDR2 SVGAGI. The CDR3 spells CASRPGEGGPQHF. CDR3 DNA: TGTGCCAGCAGGCCAGGGGAGGGTGGGCCCCAGCATTTT.

This chain uses TRBV5-1 with TRBJ1-2; D not resolved. V was cut by 5 bases and J by 2 bases, with 7 bases left in between. The CDR3 consists of 12 residues. Germline V lookup: CDR1 SGHRS, CDR2 YFSETQ. The CDR3 protein is CASRVGNYGYTF. In nucleotides, the CDR3 is TGCGCCAGCAGGGTTGGCAACTATGGCTACACCTTC. Looking up the rest from reference TRBV5-1 and TRBJ1-2 gives the full variable domain: KAGVTQTPRYLIKTRGQQVTLSCSPISGHRSVSWYQQTPGQGLQFLFEYFSETQRNKGNFPGRFSGRQFSNSRSEMNVSTLELGDSALYLCASRVGNYGYTFGSGTRLTVV.

This clone was counted a few times. The same CDR3 can be traced to other DNA sequences in this sample. The genes are TRBV30 and TRBJ2-5; D is possibly TRBD2 (6 bases). Trimming took 0 bases from V and 1 from J, leaving 6 bases between them. CDR1 and CDR2 from the germline V gene are GTSNPN and SVGIG (reference sequence). CDR3 size: 13 residues. For the CDR3, the DNA is TGTGCCTGGAGTGTGGGGGGCCAAGAGACCCAGTACTTC. Protein sequence: CAWSVGGQETQYF.

This clone showed up many times. The V call is TRBV5-1, the J call TRBJ2-3; TRBD2 aligns across 8 bases. The CDR3 consists of 17 residues. V trimming: 4 bases; J trimming: 0 bases; junction bases outside the gene matches: 10. Germline-derived CDR1 and CDR2 are SGHRS and YFSETQ. CDR3 region: CASSLPPLAVSTDTQYF. Here the CDR3 DNA reads TGCGCCAGCAGCCTCCCCCCACTAGCGGTCAGCACAGATACGCAGTATTTT.

The J gene is TRBJ2-1, the V gene TRBV9, with 7 bases fitting TRBD2. The CDR3 loop spans 15 amino acids. Germline trimming cut 2 bases from V and 9 bases from J; bases unmatched to any gene: 11. Germline CDR1 SGDLS, CDR2 YYNGEE. The CDR3 spells CASSVGASPGGEQFF. The CDR3 region has the DNA TGTGCCAGCAGCGTGGGTGCCTCGCCGGGGGGTGAGCAGTTCTTC.

The rearrangement joins TRBV11-3 to TRBJ1-1; D may be TRBD1 (5 bases). Germline-derived CDR1 and CDR2 are SGHNT and YENEEA. The CDR3 extends over 13 amino acids. V was shortened by 0 bases and J by 7 bases, with 9 bases between the two germline ends. The CDR3, as DNA: TGTGCCAGCAGCTTAGAAACAGGCTTTGAAGCTTTCTTT. This translates into CASSLETGFEAFF.

The V call is TRBV14, the J call TRBJ2-3; D tentatively reads TRBD1 or TRBD2 (5 bases each). The V and J ends lost 0 bases and 2 bases respectively, with 9 bases between them. CDR3 length: 15 residues. CDR1 and CDR2 from the germline V gene are SGHDN and FVKESK. DNA for the CDR3: TGTGCCAGCAGCCAAGACTGGGGACCCACAGATACGCAGTATTTT. Amino acid sequence: CASSQDWGPTDTQYF.

A single count supports this clone. V usage is TRBV6-5 and J usage is TRBJ1-5, with D hard to call. Trimming stripped 5 bases from V and 2 bases from J, with 10 bases between. The length of the CDR3 is 14 residues. Germline V lookup: CDR1 MNHEY, CDR2 SVGAGI. The chain's CDR3 is CASSPDPGNQPQHF. The CDR3 DNA follows: TGTGCCAGCAGTCCCGACCCCGGCAATCAGCCCCAGCATTTT.

This sequence joins TRBV9 and TRBJ2-2; D call uncertain. Germline V gene sequence: CDR1 SGDLS, CDR2 YYNGEE. With 4 bases removed from V and 3 bases from J, the gap between germline ends came to 13 bases. This CDR3 region has 15 residues. CDR3 in amino acids: CASSSRTGYTGELFF. DNA for the CDR3: TGTGCCAGCAGCTCTCGGACGGGCTACACCGGGGAGCTGTTTTTT.

The sample holds a few counts of this clone. This sequence joins TRBV2 and TRBJ1-4; D remains ambiguous. The germline V gene has CDR1 SNHLY and CDR2 FYNNEI. This CDR3 is 11 amino acids long. The V end lost 11 bases, the J end lost 2 bases, and 6 bases lay between the germline ends. CDR3 sequence reads: CARRTNEKLFF. The CDR3 coding sequence is TGTGCCCGCCGGACTAATGAAAAACTGTTTTTT. Together with reference TRBV2 and TRBJ1-4, the CDR3 gives the full variable domain: EPEVTQTPSHQVTQMGQEVILRCVPISNHLYFYWYRQILGQKVEFLVSFYNNEISEKSEIFDDQFSVERPDGSNFTLKIRSTKLEDSAMYFCARRTNEKLFFGSGTQLSVL.

A word on this clone: The same CDR3 arises from other DNA sequences in this sample as well. V is TRBV28 and J is TRBJ2-1, with 12 bases identical to TRBD2. Germline-derived CDR1 and CDR2 are MDHEN and SYDVKM. This CDR3 spans 16 amino acids. Losses at the gene ends were 8 bases for V and 1 base for J; bases not matched to a gene: 6. The CDR3 DNA is TGTGCCAGCTCGACTAGCGGGAGAGGGTCCTACAATGAGCAGTTCTTC. Its protein product is CASSTSGRGSYNEQFF.

This clone was found once. This rearrangement joins TRBV7-3 to TRBJ1-5; no reliable D call. Germline V gene data show CDR1 as SGHTA and CDR2 as FQGTGA. The V end lost 7 bases, the J end lost 7 bases, and 14 bases lay between the germline ends. The CDR3 runs to 13 residues. The CDR3 sequence: CASNLQAGQPQHF. In DNA form, the CDR3 reads TGTGCCAGCAACTTGCAGGCCGGGCAGCCCCAGCATTTT.

The chain joins TRBV28 to TRBJ2-1, with 8 nucleotides matching TRBD2. This CDR3 comprises 13 residues. CDR1 MDHEN and CDR2 SYDVKM come from the germline V gene. V trimming: 9 bases; J trimming: 7 bases; junction bases outside the gene matches: 8. The CDR3, as DNA: TGTGCCAGTTCCCGGGGACTAGGAAATGAGCAGTTCTTC. Translated, it gives CASSRGLGNEQFF.

V gene TRBV6-6 combines with J gene TRBJ2-7; D perhaps matches TRBD1 (6 bases). Deletions cut 3 bases from V and 9 bases from J, with 15 bases between. This CDR3 spans 13 amino acids. The germline CDR1 and CDR2 sequences are MNHNY and SVGAGI (reference sequence). DNA for the CDR3: TGTGCCAGCAGTTATAGGTCAGGGGAAGGGCAGTACTTC. It yields the protein CASSYRSGEGQYF.

The genes are TRBV11-2 and TRBJ1-4; no reliable D call. Germline assignment: CDR1 SGHAT and CDR2 FQNNGV. Trimming stripped 0 bases from V and 6 bases from J, with 8 bases between. The CDR3 length is 14 residues. DNA of the CDR3: TGTGCCAGCAGCTTAGATGCCTGGGATGAAAAACTGTTTTTT. This encodes CASSLDAWDEKLFF.